This TCR beta chain came from a study of blood T cell repertoires in COVID-19. For the study at large: The analysed material was cDNA or gDNA that came from T cells, B-cell-depleted T cells, or PBMCs.

Sequenced by immunoSEQ multiplex PCR; TCRdb stores in-frame clones only, minus some. The sample has 150,000 to 170,000 clones; 76% are singletons. Trimming removed 7 bases at V and 0 bases at J, with 12 bases between. The CDR3 is 15 residues long. Per the germline V gene, CDR1 is SGHTA and CDR2 is FQGNSA. This chain uses TRBV7-2 with TRBJ2-2; D is ambiguous. This TCR was recovered from a woman older than 75 with acute or convalescent COVID-19. Sequenced material: peripheral blood. CDR3 nucleotide sequence: TGTGCCAGCAAAATCGGGTCAGCGAACACCGGGGAGCTGTTTTTT. It encodes CASKIGSANTGELFF.